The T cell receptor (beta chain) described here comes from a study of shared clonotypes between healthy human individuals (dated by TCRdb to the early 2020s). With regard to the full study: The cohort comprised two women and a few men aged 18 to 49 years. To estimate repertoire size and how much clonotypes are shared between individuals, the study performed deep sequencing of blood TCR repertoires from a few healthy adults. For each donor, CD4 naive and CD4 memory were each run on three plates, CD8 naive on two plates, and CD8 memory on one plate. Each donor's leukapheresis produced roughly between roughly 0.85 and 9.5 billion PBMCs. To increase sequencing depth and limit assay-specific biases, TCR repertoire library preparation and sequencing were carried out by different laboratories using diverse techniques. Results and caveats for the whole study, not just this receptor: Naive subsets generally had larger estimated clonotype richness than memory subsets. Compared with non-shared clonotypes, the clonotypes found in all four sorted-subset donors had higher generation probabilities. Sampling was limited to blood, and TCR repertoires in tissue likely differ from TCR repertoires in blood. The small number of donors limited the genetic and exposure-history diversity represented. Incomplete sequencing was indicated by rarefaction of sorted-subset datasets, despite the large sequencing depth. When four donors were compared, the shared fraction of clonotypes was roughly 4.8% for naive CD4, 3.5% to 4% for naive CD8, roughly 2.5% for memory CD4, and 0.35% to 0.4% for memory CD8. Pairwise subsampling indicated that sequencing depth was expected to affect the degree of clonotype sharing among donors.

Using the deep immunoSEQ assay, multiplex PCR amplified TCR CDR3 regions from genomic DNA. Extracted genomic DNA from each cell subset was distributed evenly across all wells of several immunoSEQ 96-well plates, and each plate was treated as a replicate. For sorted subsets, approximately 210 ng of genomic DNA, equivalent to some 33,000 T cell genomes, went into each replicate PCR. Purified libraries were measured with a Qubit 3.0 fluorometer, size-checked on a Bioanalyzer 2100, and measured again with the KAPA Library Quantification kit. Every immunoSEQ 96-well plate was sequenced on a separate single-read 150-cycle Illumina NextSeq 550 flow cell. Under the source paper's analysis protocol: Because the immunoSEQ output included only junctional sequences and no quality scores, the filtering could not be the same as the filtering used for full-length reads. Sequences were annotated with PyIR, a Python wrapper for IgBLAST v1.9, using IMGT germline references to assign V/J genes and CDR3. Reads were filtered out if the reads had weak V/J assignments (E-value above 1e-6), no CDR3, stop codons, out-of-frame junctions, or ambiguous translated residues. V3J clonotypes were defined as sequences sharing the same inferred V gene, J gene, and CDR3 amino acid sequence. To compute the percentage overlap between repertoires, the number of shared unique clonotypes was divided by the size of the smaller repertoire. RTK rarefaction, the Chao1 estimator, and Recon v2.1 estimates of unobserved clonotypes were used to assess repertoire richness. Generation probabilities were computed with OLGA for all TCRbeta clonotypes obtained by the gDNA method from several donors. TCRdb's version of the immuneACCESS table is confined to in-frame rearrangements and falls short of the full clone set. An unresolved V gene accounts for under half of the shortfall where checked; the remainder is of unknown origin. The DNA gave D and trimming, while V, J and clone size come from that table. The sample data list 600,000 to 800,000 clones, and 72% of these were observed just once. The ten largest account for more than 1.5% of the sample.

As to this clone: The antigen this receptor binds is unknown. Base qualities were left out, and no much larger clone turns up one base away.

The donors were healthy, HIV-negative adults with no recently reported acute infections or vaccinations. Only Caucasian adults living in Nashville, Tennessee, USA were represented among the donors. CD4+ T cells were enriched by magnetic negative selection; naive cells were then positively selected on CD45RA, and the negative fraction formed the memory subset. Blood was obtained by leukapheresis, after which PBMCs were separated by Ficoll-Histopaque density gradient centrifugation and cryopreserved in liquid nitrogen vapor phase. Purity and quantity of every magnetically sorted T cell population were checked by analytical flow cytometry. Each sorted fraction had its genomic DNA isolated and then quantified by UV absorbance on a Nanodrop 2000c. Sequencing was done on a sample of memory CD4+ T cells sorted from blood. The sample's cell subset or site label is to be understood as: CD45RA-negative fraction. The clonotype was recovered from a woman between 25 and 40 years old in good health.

The nucleotide sequence is TGTGCCAGCAGTTGGAGGGCCGGGGAGCAGTACTTC. Its translation is CASSWRAGEQYF. The rearrangement combines TRBV28 with TRBJ2-7; the D gene is perhaps TRBD2, from 6 matching bases. The CDR3 contains 12 residues, cysteine and phenylalanine counted. Just the 36-base CDR3 DNA is kept, in frame starting at base 1. V drops 4 bases and J drops 7 bases, leaving 11 bases in between. Based on the germline V gene, the CDR1 and CDR2 sequences are MDHEN and SYDVKM. This CDR3, with the reference TRBV28 and TRBJ2-7 proteins standing in past its ends, gives the full variable domain DVKVTQSSRYLVKRTGEKVFLECVQDMDHENMFWYRQDPGLGLRLIYFSYDVKMKEKGDIPEGYSVSREKKERFSLILESASTNQTSMYLCASSWRAGEQYFGPGTRLTVT.